The T cell receptor (beta chain) under discussion was sequenced for a study of sequential checkpoint blockade in melanoma. As for the study in general: Maintenance nivolumab came after either treatment sequence.

As to treatment: randomized to nivolumab then ipilimumab (arm A) or the reverse (arm B). None of the patients previously received DNA-damaging chemotherapy. From thawed PBMCs, live CD3+CD8+ cells negative for CD19 and CD56 were sorted. V lost 0 bases to trimming and J lost 3 bases, with 10 bases between them. Germline CDR1 is SGDLS and CDR2 is YYNGEE. The CDR3 covers 15 residues. Clones were read by immunoSEQ multiplex PCR, and TCRdb kept only the in-frame ones, dropping some. The sample lists more than 7,500 clones, 45% to 60% occurring once. This clonotype was obtained from a human donor with melanoma. The chain carries TRBV9 and TRBJ2-1; possibly TRBD2 for D (6 bases). The sample consisted of CD8+ T cells sorted from blood (inferred from file names), taken from a patient given nivolumab and ipilimumab in sequence. CDR3 loop: CASSVDAGSYNEQFF. CDR3 nucleotide sequence: TGTGCCAGCAGCGTAGACGCCGGGAGCTACAATGAGCAGTTCTTC.